A selection of T cell receptor beta chains follows, all from one sample in a study of regulatory T cells in long-lasting Graves disease. Each CDR3 protein is one row after TCRdb ran MiXCR on the multiplex PCR reads. The sample holds 400,000 to 500,000 distinct CDR3 sequences, about 15% seen once. Separately, the same data were catalogued under a study of T cells in Graves' hyperthyroidism and ophthalmopathy.

The sample consisted of peripheral blood mononuclear cells (PBMCs), taken at new diagnosis, from a patient treated with antithyroid drugs. The receptors derive from a woman aged 40 to 50 with Graves disease. Both conserved end residues are part of each CDR3. Each record gives: D gene, clone size, V gene, J gene, CDR3 DNA, CDR3 protein. The D gene is left open where the match is weak. A row's size may be missing; if present it is once, few, many or a size class.

D gene: -; clone size: many; V gene: TRBV11-2; J gene: TRBJ2-3; CDR3 DNA: TGTGCCAGCAGCCTCCAGCCAGATACGCAGTATTTT; CDR3 protein: CASSLQPDTQYF
D gene: TRBD2; clone size: -; V gene: TRBV2; J gene: TRBJ2-2; CDR3 DNA: TGTGCCAGCAGTGAAAGTCCGGGACTAGCGGAGGGGGGGGAGCTGTTTTTT; CDR3 protein: CASSESPGLAEGGELFF
D gene: -; clone size: -; V gene: TRBV6-2/TRBV6-3; J gene: TRBJ1-6; CDR3 DNA: TGTGCCAGCAGTTACTCGACAGAGACCAATTCACCCCTCCACTTT; CDR3 protein: CASSYSTETNSPLHF
D gene: TRBD2; clone size: many; V gene: TRBV2; J gene: TRBJ2-2; CDR3 DNA: TGTGCCAGCAGTGAAAGAGGGGCACTAGCGGGAGGGCTTACCGGGGAGCTGTTTTTT; CDR3 protein: CASSERGALAGGLTGELFF
D gene: -; clone size: many; V gene: TRBV28; J gene: TRBJ1-1; CDR3 DNA: TGTGCCTGCCAGAACCGGGGAAGTGTCGGCACTGAAGCTTTCTTT; CDR3 protein: CACQNRGSVGTEAFF
D gene: TRBD2; clone size: -; V gene: TRBV30; J gene: TRBJ2-3; CDR3 DNA: TGTGCCTGGAGTACCGGGACTAGCATTGCCTCGGAAGAAGATACGCAGTATTTT; CDR3 protein: CAWSTGTSIASEEDTQYF
D gene: TRBD2; clone size: many; V gene: TRBV30; J gene: TRBJ2-1; CDR3 DNA: TGTGCCTGGACGCATAGCGGGGGCCGTGCGTTCTTC; CDR3 protein: CAWTHSGGRAFF
D gene: TRBD2; clone size: many; V gene: TRBV12-3/TRBV12-4; J gene: TRBJ2-7; CDR3 DNA: TGTGCCAGCAGCCTAACGACTAGCGGGAGCTACGAGCAGTACTTC; CDR3 protein: CASSLTTSGSYEQYF
D gene: -; clone size: many; V gene: TRBV15; J gene: TRBJ1-1; CDR3 DNA: TGTGCCACCAGCAGAGATGGACAGCAGAACACTGAAGCTTTCTTT; CDR3 protein: CATSRDGQQNTEAFF
D gene: -; clone size: many; V gene: TRBV6-1; J gene: TRBJ1-1; CDR3 DNA: TGTGCCAGCAGTCGGCACAAGAACACTGAAGCTTTCTTT; CDR3 protein: CASSRHKNTEAFF